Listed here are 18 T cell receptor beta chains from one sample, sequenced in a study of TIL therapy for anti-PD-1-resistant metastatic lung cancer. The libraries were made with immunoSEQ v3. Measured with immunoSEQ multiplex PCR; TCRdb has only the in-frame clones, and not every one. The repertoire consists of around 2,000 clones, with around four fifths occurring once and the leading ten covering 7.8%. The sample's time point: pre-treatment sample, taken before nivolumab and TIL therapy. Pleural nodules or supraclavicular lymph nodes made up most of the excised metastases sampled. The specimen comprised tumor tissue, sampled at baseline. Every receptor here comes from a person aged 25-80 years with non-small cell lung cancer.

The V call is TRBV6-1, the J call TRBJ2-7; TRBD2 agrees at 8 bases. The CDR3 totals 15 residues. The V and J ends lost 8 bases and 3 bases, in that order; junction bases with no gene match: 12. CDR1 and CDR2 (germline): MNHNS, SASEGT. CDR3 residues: CASVVGGGRRYEQYF. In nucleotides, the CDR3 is TGTGCCAGCGTTGTTGGGGGCGGGAGGCGCTACGAGCAGTACTTC.

The CDR3 spells CASSSSLQYGNTIYF. The CDR3 region has the DNA TGTGCCAGCAGTTCTTCCCTCCAGTATGGAAACACCATATATTTT. The chain recombines TRBV6-5 with TRBJ1-3; D unclear. The CDR3 consists of 15 residues. Deletions cut 4 bases from V and 3 bases from J, with 13 bases between. Germline loops: CDR1 MNHEY, CDR2 SVGAGI.

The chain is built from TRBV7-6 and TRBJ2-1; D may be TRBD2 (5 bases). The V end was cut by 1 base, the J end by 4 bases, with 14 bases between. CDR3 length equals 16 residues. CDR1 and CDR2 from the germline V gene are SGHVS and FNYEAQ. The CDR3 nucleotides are TGTGCCAGCAGCTTAGAGGCCGCCGGCGGGTACAATGAGCAGTTCTTC. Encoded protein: CASSLEAAGGYNEQFF. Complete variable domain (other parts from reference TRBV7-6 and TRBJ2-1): GAGVSQSPRYKVTKRGQDVALRCDPISGHVSLYWYRQALGQGPEFLTYFNYEAQQDKSGLPNDRFSAERPEGSISTLTIQRTEQRDSAMYRCASSLEAAGGYNEQFFGPGTRLTVL.

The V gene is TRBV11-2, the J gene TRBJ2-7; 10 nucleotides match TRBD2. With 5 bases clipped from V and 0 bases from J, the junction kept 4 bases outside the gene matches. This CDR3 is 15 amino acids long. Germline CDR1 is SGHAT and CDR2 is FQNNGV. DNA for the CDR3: TGTGCCAGCAGCCTACTAGCGGGGATCTCCTACGAGCAGTACTTC. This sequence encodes CASSLLAGISYEQYF.

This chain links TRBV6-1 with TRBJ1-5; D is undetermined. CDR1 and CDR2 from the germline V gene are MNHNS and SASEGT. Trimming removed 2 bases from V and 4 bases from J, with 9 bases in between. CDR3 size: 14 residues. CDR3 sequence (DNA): TGTGCCAGCAGTGAAATGTGGGGAAATCAGCCCCAGCATTTT. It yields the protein CASSEMWGNQPQHF.

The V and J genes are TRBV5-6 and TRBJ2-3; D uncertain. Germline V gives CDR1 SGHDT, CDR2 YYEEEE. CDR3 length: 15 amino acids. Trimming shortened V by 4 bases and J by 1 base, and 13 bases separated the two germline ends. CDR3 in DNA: TGTGCCAGCAGCGGAATAGCCTCAGGCACAGATACGCAGTATTTT. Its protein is CASSGIASGTDTQYF.

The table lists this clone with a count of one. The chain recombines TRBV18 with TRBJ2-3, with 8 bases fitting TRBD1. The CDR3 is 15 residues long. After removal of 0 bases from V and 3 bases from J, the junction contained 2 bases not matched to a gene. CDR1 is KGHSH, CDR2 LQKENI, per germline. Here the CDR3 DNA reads TGTGCCAGCTCACCACCCAACAGGGGGACAGATACGCAGTATTTT. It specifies CASSPPNRGTDTQYF.

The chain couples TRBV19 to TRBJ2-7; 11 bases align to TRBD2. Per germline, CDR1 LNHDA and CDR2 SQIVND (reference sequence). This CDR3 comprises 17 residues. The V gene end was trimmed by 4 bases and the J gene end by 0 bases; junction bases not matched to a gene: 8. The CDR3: CASSRTSGSGTSYEQYF. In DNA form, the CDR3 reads TGTGCCAGTAGTAGAACTAGCGGGAGTGGAACCTCCTACGAGCAGTACTTC.

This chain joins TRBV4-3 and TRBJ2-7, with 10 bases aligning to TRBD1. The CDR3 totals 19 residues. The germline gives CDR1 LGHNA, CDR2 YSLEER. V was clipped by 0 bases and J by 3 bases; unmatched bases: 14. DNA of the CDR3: TGCGCCAGCAGCCAAGAGTGGACAGGGGGTTTTAGTTCAGGCTACGAGCAGTACTTC. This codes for CASSQEWTGGFSSGYEQYF.

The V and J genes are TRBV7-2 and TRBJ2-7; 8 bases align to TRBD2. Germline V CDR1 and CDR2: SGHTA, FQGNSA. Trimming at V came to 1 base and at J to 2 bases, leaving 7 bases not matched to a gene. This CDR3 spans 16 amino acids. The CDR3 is CASSLGDSGTTYEQYF. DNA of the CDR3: TGTGCCAGCAGCTTAGGGGATAGCGGGACGACCTACGAGCAGTACTTC.

The CDR3 spells CASSLPRTGPRGEQFF. CDR3 bases: TGTGCCAGCAGCTTACCGAGAACGGGCCCCCGTGGTGAGCAGTTCTTC. The chain carries TRBV7-8 and TRBJ2-1; D unresolved. The length of the CDR3 is 16 residues. Per the germline V gene, CDR1 is SGHVS and CDR2 is FQNEAQ. Trimming removed 2 bases from V and 9 bases from J, with 20 bases in between.

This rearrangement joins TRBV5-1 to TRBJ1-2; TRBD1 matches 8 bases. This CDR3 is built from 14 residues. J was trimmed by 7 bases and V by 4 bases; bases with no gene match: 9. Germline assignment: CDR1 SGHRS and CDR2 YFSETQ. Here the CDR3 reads CASSIGQGGRGYTF. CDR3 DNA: TGCGCCAGCAGCATAGGACAGGGAGGACGTGGCTACACCTTC.

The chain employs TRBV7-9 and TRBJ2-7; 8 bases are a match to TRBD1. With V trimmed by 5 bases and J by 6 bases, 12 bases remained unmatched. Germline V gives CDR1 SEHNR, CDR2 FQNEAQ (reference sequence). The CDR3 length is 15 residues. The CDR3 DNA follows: TGTGCCAGCAGCGTAGGACAGGGAAGGTCGGGCGAGCAGTACTTC. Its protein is CASSVGQGRSGEQYF.

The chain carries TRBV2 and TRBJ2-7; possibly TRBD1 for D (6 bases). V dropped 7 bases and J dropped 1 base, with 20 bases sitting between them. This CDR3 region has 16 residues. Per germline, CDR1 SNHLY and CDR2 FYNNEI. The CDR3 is CASKRTPGTPSYEQYF. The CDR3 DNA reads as TGTGCCAGCAAAAGGACCCCCGGGACACCTTCCTACGAGCAGTACTTC. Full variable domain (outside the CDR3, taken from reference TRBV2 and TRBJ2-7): EPEVTQTPSHQVTQMGQEVILRCVPISNHLYFYWYRQILGQKVEFLVSFYNNEISEKSEIFDDQFSVERPDGSNFTLKIRSTKLEDSAMYFCASKRTPGTPSYEQYFGPGTRLTVT.

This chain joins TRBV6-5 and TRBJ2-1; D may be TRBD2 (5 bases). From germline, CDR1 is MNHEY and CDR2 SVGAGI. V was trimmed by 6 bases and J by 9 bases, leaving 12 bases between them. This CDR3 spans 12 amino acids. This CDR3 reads CASRSGLAEQFF. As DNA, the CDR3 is TGTGCCAGCAGAAGCGGCTTGGCTGAGCAGTTCTTC.

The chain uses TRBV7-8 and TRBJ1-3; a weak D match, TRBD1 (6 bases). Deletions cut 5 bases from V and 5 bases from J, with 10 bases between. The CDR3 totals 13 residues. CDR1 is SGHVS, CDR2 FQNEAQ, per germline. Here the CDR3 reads CASSLQGRNTIYF. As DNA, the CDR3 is TGTGCCAGCAGCCTACAGGGAAGAAACACCATATATTTT.

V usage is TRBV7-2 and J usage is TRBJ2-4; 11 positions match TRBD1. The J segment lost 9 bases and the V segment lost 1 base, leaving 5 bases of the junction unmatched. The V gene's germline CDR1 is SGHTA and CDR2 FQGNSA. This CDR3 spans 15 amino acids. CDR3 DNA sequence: TGTGCCAGCAGCTTAGGATGGACAGGGGGCGGCATTCAGTACTTC. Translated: CASSLGWTGGGIQYF.

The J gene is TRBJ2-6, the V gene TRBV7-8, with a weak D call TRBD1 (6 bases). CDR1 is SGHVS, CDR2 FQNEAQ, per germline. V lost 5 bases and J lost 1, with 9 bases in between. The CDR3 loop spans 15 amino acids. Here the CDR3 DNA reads TGTGCCAGCAGCGGGGACAAGTCTGGGGCCAACGTCCTGACTTTC. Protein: CASSGDKSGANVLTF.